These 29 T cell receptor beta chains came from one sample sequenced in a study of cytomegalovirus exposure and HLA in healthy donors. A multiplex PCR was run with 60 Vbeta primers and 13 Jbeta primers. The table came from immunoSEQ multiplex PCR; TCRdb's copy has only in-frame clones and leaves some out. The data hold about 150,000 clones, with about three quarters observed a single time. The sequenced sample was PBMCs. The source of these receptors is a woman aged 40 to 50 in good health and CMV-seronegative.

This chain uses TRBV7-2 with TRBJ2-1; the D is unclear. The CDR3 has 12 amino acids. The V and J ends lost 2 bases and 10 bases respectively, with 9 bases between them. The germline CDR1 and CDR2 sequences are SGHTA and FQGNSA. The CDR3 DNA reads as TGTGCCAGCAGCTTAATGAGTCTGGAGCAGTTCTTC. This gives the protein CASSLMSLEQFF.

This clone appeared a single time. V is TRBV4-1 and J is TRBJ1-2, with TRBD1 matching 7 bases. V shed 5 bases, J shed 4 bases, and the junction held 13 bases outside the gene matches. This CDR3 has 16 residues. The germline CDR1 and CDR2 sequences are MGHRA and YSYEKL. The CDR3 DNA follows: TGCGCCAGCAGCGAGACAGGGCTCTCACGCCGCTATGGCTACACCTTC. Its protein is CASSETGLSRRYGYTF.

The sample holds a few counts of this clone. The rearrangement links TRBV10-1 to TRBJ2-1, with D perhaps TRBD2 (5 bases). V dropped 2 bases and J dropped 7 bases, with 12 bases sitting between them. The germline V gene has CDR1 WNHNN and CDR2 SYGVQD (reference sequence). CDR3 length: 14 amino acids. This CDR3 reads CASSENTRGNEQFF. The CDR3 DNA is TGCGCCAGCAGTGAGAACACACGGGGAAATGAGCAGTTCTTC.

This chain joins TRBV30 and TRBJ1-1, with TRBD1 identical over 8 bases. The CDR3 length is 15 residues. Germline V gives CDR1 GTSNPN, CDR2 SVGIG (reference sequence). V lost 3 bases, J lost 2 bases, and 8 bases stayed unmatched. The CDR3 spells CAWRNQGAVNTEAFF. CDR3 DNA sequence: TGTGCCTGGAGAAACCAGGGGGCGGTCAACACTGAAGCTTTCTTT.

This clone showed up just a few times. The J gene is TRBJ2-1, the V gene TRBV6-1, with TRBD2 identical over 11 bases. The V gene's germline CDR1 is MNHNS and CDR2 SASEGT. Trimming took 6 bases from V and 8 from J; bases not matched to a gene: 9. The CDR3 length is 15 residues. The CDR3, as DNA: TGTGCCAGCAGCCAAACTAGCGGGAGTCAGGATGAGCAGTTCTTC. Its protein product is CASSQTSGSQDEQFF.

This clone turned up a few times. The DNA for the CDR3 is TGTGCCAGCAGTTACTCAAGACTAGCGGTCTACGAGCAGTACTTC. As protein: CASSYSRLAVYEQYF. The V call is TRBV6-5, the J call TRBJ2-7, with TRBD2 identical over 9 bases. V gave up 0 bases and J gave up 3 bases; unmatched junction bases: 3. Germline V CDR1 and CDR2: MNHEY, SVGAGI. The CDR3 has 15 amino acids.

This clone came up a few times. The J gene is TRBJ1-2, the V gene TRBV4-1; tentatively, D is TRBD1 (5 bases). CDR3 length: 15 amino acids. Trimming took off 0 bases at V and 2 bases at J, with 10 bases between the two ends. In germline, CDR1 is MGHRA, CDR2 YSYEKL. For the CDR3, the DNA is TGCGCCAGCAGCCAAGAACCAGGGTGGAACTATGGCTACACCTTC. Its protein product is CASSQEPGWNYGYTF.

In nucleotides, the CDR3 is TGTGCCAGCAGTGTTTCGGTATCGGGGGGGAGACGGGAAAAACTGTTTTTT. It encodes CASSVSVSGGRREKLFF. V and J are TRBV6-1 and TRBJ1-4, with a possible D match to TRBD1 (5 bases). V was cut by 4 bases and J by 8 bases, with 23 bases left in between. Looked up from germline, CDR1 is MNHNS and CDR2 is SASEGT. This CDR3 has 17 amino acids.

V usage is TRBV5-6 and J usage is TRBJ1-2, with TRBD1 matching over 8 bases. Germline V lookup: CDR1 SGHDT, CDR2 YYEEEE. Trimming cost V 4 bases and J 3 bases; bases outside gene matches: 5. CDR3 length: 14 residues. The CDR3 region is CASSATGGYYGYTF. The CDR3 nucleotides are TGTGCCAGCAGCGCCACAGGGGGTTACTATGGCTACACCTTC.

This chain joins TRBV5-1 and TRBJ2-7; the D gene is possibly TRBD1 (6 bases). The CDR3 contains 14 residues. Between the trimmed V and J ends, which lost 6 bases and 0 bases, there was a span of 13 bases. The germline V gene has CDR1 SGHRS and CDR2 YFSETQ. The CDR3 DNA reads as TGCGCCAGCACCCCGACAGGCTCCTCCTACGAGCAGTACTTC. This gives the protein CASTPTGSSYEQYF.

This sequence joins TRBV10-3 and TRBJ1-1, with 8 bases that match TRBD1. The length of the CDR3 is 17 residues. Germline V CDR1 and CDR2: ENHRY, SYGVKD. The junction had 12 bases not matched to a gene; V was cut back by 6 bases and J by 0 bases. CDR3: CAIRADRGVGMNTEAFF. The CDR3, as DNA: TGTGCCATCAGAGCAGACAGGGGCGTCGGTATGAACACTGAAGCTTTCTTT.

The V call is TRBV5-6, the J call TRBJ2-7, with 7 bases that match TRBD2. CDR3 size: 15 residues. J was trimmed by 0 bases and V by 2 bases; bases with no gene match: 5. Per germline, CDR1 SGHDT and CDR2 YYEEEE. The CDR3 spells CASSFGGRGSYEQYF. The CDR3 DNA sequence: TGTGCCAGCAGCTTCGGCGGGAGAGGCTCCTACGAGCAGTACTTC.

The chain employs TRBV10-3 and TRBJ1-2, with TRBD1 identical over 9 bases. Germline loops: CDR1 ENHRY, CDR2 SYGVKD. The CDR3 runs 14 residues. Trimming cost V 6 bases and J 5 bases; bases outside gene matches: 7. CDR3 nucleotides: TGTGCCATCAGGGGTCAGGGACAGGGATATGGCTACACCTTC. It codes for CAIRGQGQGYGYTF.

J is TRBJ1-1 and V is TRBV28; no clear D gene. This CDR3 region has 10 residues. V was shortened by 3 bases and J by 10 bases, with 6 bases between the two germline ends. Germline assignment: CDR1 MDHEN and CDR2 SYDVKM. This chain's CDR3 is CASSLGAAFF. CDR3 nucleotides: TGTGCCAGCAGTTTGGGCGCAGCTTTCTTT.

This clone was observed a single time. V gene TRBV19 combines with J gene TRBJ1-2; D is ambiguous. The V gene's germline CDR1 is LNHDA and CDR2 SQIVND (reference sequence). V lost 5 bases, J lost 7 bases, and 17 bases lay in between. CDR3 size: 14 residues. CDR3 protein: CASSPRNQVGGYTF. In DNA form, the CDR3 reads TGTGCCAGTAGTCCCCGTAACCAGGTGGGTGGCTACACCTTC.

The table lists this clone with a few counts. The rearrangement joins TRBV15 to TRBJ1-5; TRBD1 matches 8 bases. The V gene's germline CDR1 is LNHNV and CDR2 YYDKDF (reference sequence). The CDR3 is 16 residues long. V lost 1 base and J lost 2; bases outside the gene matches: 4. As DNA, the CDR3 is TGTGCCACCAGCAGAGTGACAGGGGTTGGCAATCAGCCCCAGCATTTT. Its protein product is CATSRVTGVGNQPQHF. Full variable domain (outside the CDR3, taken from reference TRBV15 and TRBJ1-5): DAMVIQNPRYQVTQFGKPVTLSCSQTLNHNVMYWYQQKSSQAPKLLFHYYDKDFNNEADTPDNFQSRRPNTSFCFLDIRSPGLGDTAMYLCATSRVTGVGNQPQHFGDGTRLSIL.

The chain is built from TRBV10-3 and TRBJ2-3, with TRBD1 as a possible D gene (5 bases). V lost 2 bases, J lost 9 bases, and 15 bases lay in between. Germline V gene lookup returns CDR1 ENHRY and CDR2 SYGVKD. There are 14 residues in the CDR3. CDR3 sequence (DNA): TGTGCCATCAGTGAGGGGGTAGGGGTGGTCACGCAGTATTTT. Protein: CAISEGVGVVTQYF.

The rearrangement links TRBV7-4 to TRBJ1-2; TRBD1 is a possible D gene (6 bases). The V gene's germline CDR1 is SGHVT and CDR2 SQSDAQ. Trimming took off 1 base at V and 8 bases at J, with 11 bases between the two ends. This CDR3 has 13 residues. The CDR3 is CASSLGDRRGYTF. The DNA of the CDR3 is TGTGCCAGCAGCTTAGGAGACAGGCGAGGCTACACCTTC.

This clone occurred once. J is TRBJ2-7 and V is TRBV6-5; D may be TRBD2 (5 bases). The CDR3 is 15 amino acids. Germline V gives CDR1 MNHEY, CDR2 SVGAGI. Trimming pared 6 bases from V and 2 bases from J, leaving 17 bases between. The CDR3 sequence is CASRLRPVGTYEQYF. The CDR3, as DNA: TGTGCCAGCAGACTACGACCCGTCGGGACCTACGAGCAGTACTTC.

This clone occurred many times. This chain joins TRBV5-6 and TRBJ2-1; the D gene is possibly TRBD2 (7 bases). Trimming shortened V by 2 bases and J by 0 bases, and 15 bases separated the two germline ends. CDR3 length equals 17 residues. The germline gives CDR1 SGHDT, CDR2 YYEEEE. The CDR3 here is CASSFSGGLSSYNEQFF. As DNA, the CDR3 is TGTGCCAGCAGCTTCTCGGGGGGCCTGAGCTCCTACAATGAGCAGTTCTTC. Looking up the rest from reference TRBV5-6 and TRBJ2-1 gives the full variable domain: DAGVTQSPTHLIKTRGQQVTLRCSPKSGHDTVSWYQQALGQGPQFIFQYYEEEERQRGNFPDRFSGHQFPNYSSELNVNALLLGDSALYLCASSFSGGLSSYNEQFFGPGTRLTVL.

The chain recombines TRBV13 with TRBJ1-1, with 9 bases aligning to TRBD1. The CDR3 has 15 residues. After removal of 5 bases from V and 4 bases from J, the junction contained 8 bases not matched to a gene. Germline V gene lookup returns CDR1 PRHDT and CDR2 FYEKMQ (reference sequence). CDR3 in DNA: TGTGCCAGCAGCACTGGGACAGGGACTGGCACTGAAGCTTTCTTT. Translating it yields CASSTGTGTGTEAFF.

The chain uses TRBV27 and TRBJ2-7; 7 bases fit TRBD1. Trimming took 8 bases from V and 3 from J; bases not matched to a gene: 7. There are 13 residues in the CDR3. Germline V lookup: CDR1 MNHEY, CDR2 SMNVEV (reference sequence). CDR3 DNA sequence: TGTGCCAGCGGCCGGGACAGATACTACGAGCAGTACTTC. Amino acids: CASGRDRYYEQYF.

This clone was found once. The chain employs TRBV5-1 and TRBJ1-2; 9 bases line up with TRBD1. The CDR3 is 15 amino acids. Germline V lookup: CDR1 SGHRS, CDR2 YFSETQ. V lost 4 bases and J lost 8; bases outside the gene matches: 12. The chain's CDR3 is CASSKDRGAAEGYTF. CDR3 sequence (DNA): TGCGCCAGCAGCAAAGACAGGGGGGCTGCCGAAGGCTACACCTTC. Using reference TRBV5-1 and TRBJ1-2 for the parts outside the CDR3, the full variable domain is KAGVTQTPRYLIKTRGQQVTLSCSPISGHRSVSWYQQTPGQGLQFLFEYFSETQRNKGNFPGRFSGRQFSNSRSEMNVSTLELGDSALYLCASSKDRGAAEGYTFGSGTRLTVV.

CDR3 amino acids: CASSVPGAGDSYEQYF. The CDR3 DNA is TGTGCCAGCAGTGTTCCGGGAGCGGGAGACTCCTACGAGCAGTACTTC. The chain couples TRBV28 to TRBJ2-7; the match to TRBD2 covers 8 bases. Germline-derived CDR1 and CDR2 are MDHEN and SYDVKM. The CDR3 contains 16 residues. Losses at the gene ends were 5 bases for V and 0 bases for J; bases not matched to a gene: 9.

V is TRBV2 and J is TRBJ1-1, with D uncertain. Trimming removed 4 bases from V and 5 bases from J, with 8 bases in between. This CDR3 has 12 residues. Germline loops: CDR1 SNHLY, CDR2 FYNNEI. The CDR3 DNA is TGTGCCAGCAGTGTAGAGCGGACTGAAGCTTTCTTT. This translates into CASSVERTEAFF.

The DNA of the CDR3 is TGTGCCAGCAGCCCCCGGATCCCGGCTAGCGGGTCCTACGAGCAGTACTTC. Translation: CASSPRIPASGSYEQYF. This sequence joins TRBV7-8 and TRBJ2-7, with TRBD2 matching 8 bases. The germline CDR1 and CDR2 sequences are SGHVS and FQNEAQ. The length of the CDR3 is 17 residues. The V segment lost 5 bases and the J segment 1 base; nucleotides outside the gene matches: 13.

This clone was picked up a small number of times. This sequence joins TRBV27 and TRBJ2-7; 9 bases align to TRBD2. The CDR3 has 17 residues. The junction had 14 bases not matched to a gene; V was cut back by 5 bases and J by 3 bases. Per the germline V gene, CDR1 is MNHEY and CDR2 is SMNVEV (reference sequence). CDR3 protein: CASSPWSSGSFIYEQYF. The DNA for the CDR3 is TGTGCCAGCAGTCCCTGGAGTAGCGGGAGTTTCATCTACGAGCAGTACTTC.

The V gene is TRBV7-9, the J gene TRBJ2-5; D is uncertain. The J call may be incorrect, as the DNA end agrees better with TRBJ2-7. The CDR3 runs to 11 residues. Germline CDR1 is SEHNR and CDR2 is FQNEAQ (reference sequence). The CDR3, as DNA: TGTGCCAGCAGTGCCGACTACGAGCAGTACTTC. It translates to CASSADYEQYF.

The gene calls are TRBV5-1 and TRBJ2-3, with TRBD2 matching over 11 bases. J was trimmed by 3 bases and V by 4 bases; bases with no gene match: 4. Germline V lookup: CDR1 SGHRS, CDR2 YFSETQ. The CDR3 spans 15 residues. The CDR3 sequence: CASSDSGRDTDTQYF. CDR3 DNA sequence: TGCGCCAGCAGCGATAGCGGGAGGGATACAGATACGCAGTATTTT.